A single sample is the source of the 8 T cell receptor beta chains below, sequenced in a study of early T cells in non-severe SARS-CoV-2 infection. MiXCR was run by TCRdb on the 5' RACE reads, yielding one entry per CDR3 protein. The data hold around 46,000 distinct CDR3 sequences, with 5.4% observed a single time. This sample comprised whole blood, obtained at baseline. The receptors were gathered from an adult who was a healthcare worker with PCR-confirmed SARS-CoV-2 infection or an uninfected control (not recorded which).

This clonotype was recorded at least ten times. The chain recombines TRBV6-6 with TRBJ2-7; no firm D call. Germline CDR1 and CDR2: MNHNY and SVGAGI (reference sequence). The CDR3 runs 15 residues. V lost 0 bases, J lost 0 bases, and 9 bases lay in between. The CDR3 reads CASSYSWDYSYEQYF. The CDR3 DNA reads TGTGCCAGCAGTTACTCGTGGGATTACTCCTACGAGCAGTACTTC.

This clonotype was detected ten times or more. J is TRBJ2-7 and V is TRBV7-9; 7 nucleotides agree with TRBD1. The junction had 10 bases not matched to a gene; V was cut back by 8 bases and J by 0 bases. Germline V gene lookup returns CDR1 SEHNR and CDR2 FQNEAQ (reference sequence). The length of the CDR3 is 15 residues. The CDR3 DNA reads as TGTGCCAGCGGGTCGACAGGGTATACCTCCTACGAGCAGTACTTC. Residues: CASGSTGYTSYEQYF.

This clonotype showed up many times. The chain is built from TRBV6-1 and TRBJ2-7; TRBD2 agrees at 9 bases. Looked up from germline, CDR1 is MNHNS and CDR2 is SASEGT. The CDR3 is 14 amino acids. The J segment lost 2 bases and the V segment lost 6 bases, leaving 5 bases of the junction unmatched. The CDR3 here is CASRGTSSPYEQYF. The CDR3 DNA is TGTGCCAGCAGGGGGACTAGCTCCCCCTACGAGCAGTACTTC.

This clonotype has at least ten counts. The chain is built from TRBV27 and TRBJ2-7; 12 nucleotides agree with TRBD2. CDR1 MNHEY and CDR2 SMNVEV come from the germline V gene (reference sequence). Losses at the gene ends were 5 bases for V and 4 bases for J; bases not matched to a gene: 3. The CDR3 has 14 residues. The CDR3 DNA reads as TGTGCCAGCAGTCGACTAGCGGGGGTTTACGAGCAGTACTTC. It translates to CASSRLAGVYEQYF.

This clonotype was picked up many times. This chain links TRBV7-9 with TRBJ2-7; TRBD2 might be the D (6 bases). This CDR3 is built from 14 residues. The germline V and J ends were trimmed by 1 base and 1 base, with 8 bases remaining between them. Germline V gives CDR1 SEHNR, CDR2 FQNEAQ (reference sequence). CDR3 protein: CASSLGGRSYEQYF. Here the CDR3 DNA reads TGTGCCAGCAGCTTAGGGGGGAGGTCCTACGAGCAGTACTTC.

This clonotype has just a few counts. V is TRBV2 and J is TRBJ2-7; D not certain. V was pared by 8 bases and J by 0 bases, with 8 bases between. From germline, CDR1 is SNHLY and CDR2 FYNNEI. The CDR3 extends over 12 amino acids. The CDR3 DNA is TGTGCCAGCTGGATAAGCTCCTACGAGCAGTACTTC. Residues: CASWISSYEQYF.

This clonotype was seen repeatedly, ten times or more. The gene calls are TRBV29-1 and TRBJ1-2, with TRBD1 matching 7 bases. J gave up 5 bases and V 3 bases, and 9 bases lay outside the gene matches. The CDR3 is made up of 14 amino acids. The germline V gene encodes CDR1 SQVTM and CDR2 ANQGSEA. The CDR3, as DNA: TGCAGCGTTGACCACAGGGGAAGCGGGTATGGCTACACCTTC. It encodes CSVDHRGSGYGYTF.

This clonotype was seen at least ten times. The chain combines TRBV29-1 with TRBJ2-1, with D uncertain. This CDR3 has 14 amino acids. Germline CDR1 and CDR2: SQVTM and ANQGSEA. V was clipped by 5 bases and J by 0 bases, with 11 bases between them. CDR3 in DNA: TGCAGCGTTCCCCACAGCAGCTCCTACAATGAGCAGTTCTTC. Protein product: CSVPHSSSYNEQFF.